Reported below is one T cell receptor (beta chain). These data belong to a study of Tregs in tolerant kidney transplant recipients. The trim removed 3 bases at V and 4 bases at J, leaving 4 bases unmatched. This CDR3 is 15 amino acids long. Per germline, CDR1 LNHDA and CDR2 SQIVND (reference sequence). Produced via immunoSEQ multiplex PCR; TCRdb's table is partial and in-frame only. Of some 88,000 clones listed, more than 90% are singletons. The sequenced sample was CD8+ T cells from blood. The sequence was collected from a human donor in good health. This chain uses TRBV19 with TRBJ2-7; 12 positions agree with TRBD2. This chain's CDR3 is CASSMTSGRTYEQYF. The CDR3 DNA reads as TGTGCCAGTAGTATGACTAGCGGGAGAACGTACGAGCAGTACTTC.